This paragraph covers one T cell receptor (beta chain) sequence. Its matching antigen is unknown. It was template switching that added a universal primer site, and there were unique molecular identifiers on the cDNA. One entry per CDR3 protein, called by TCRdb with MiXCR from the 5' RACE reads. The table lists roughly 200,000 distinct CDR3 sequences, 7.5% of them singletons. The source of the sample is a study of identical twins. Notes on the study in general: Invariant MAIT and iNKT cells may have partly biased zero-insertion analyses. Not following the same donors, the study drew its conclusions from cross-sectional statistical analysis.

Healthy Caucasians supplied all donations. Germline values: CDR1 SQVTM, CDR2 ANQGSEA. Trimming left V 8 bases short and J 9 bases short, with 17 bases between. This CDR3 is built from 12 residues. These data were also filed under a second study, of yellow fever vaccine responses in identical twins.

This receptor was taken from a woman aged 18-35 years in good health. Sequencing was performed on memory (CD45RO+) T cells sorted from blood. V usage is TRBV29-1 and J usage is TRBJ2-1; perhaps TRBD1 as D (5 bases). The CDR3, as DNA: TGCAGCCACTTTGATGGGGCTACTGAGCAGTTCTTC. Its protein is CSHFDGATEQFF.